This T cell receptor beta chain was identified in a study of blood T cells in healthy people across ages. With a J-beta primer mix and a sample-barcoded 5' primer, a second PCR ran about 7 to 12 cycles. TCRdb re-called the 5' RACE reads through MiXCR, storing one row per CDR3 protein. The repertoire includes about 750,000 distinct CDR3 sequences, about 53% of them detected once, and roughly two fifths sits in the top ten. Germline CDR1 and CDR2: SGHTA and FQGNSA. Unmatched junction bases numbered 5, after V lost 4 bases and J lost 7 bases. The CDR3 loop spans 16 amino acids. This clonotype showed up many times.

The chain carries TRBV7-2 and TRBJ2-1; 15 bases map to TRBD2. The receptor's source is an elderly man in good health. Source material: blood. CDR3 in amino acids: CASSSRGLAGGNEQFF. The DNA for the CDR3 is TGTGCCAGCAGCTCCAGGGGACTAGCGGGAGGTAATGAGCAGTTCTTC.